One sample yielded the 15 T cell receptor beta chains listed below, sequenced in a study of blood T cells in healthy people across ages. A second about 6 to 12 cycle PCR used barcoded and J-beta primers. TCRdb ran MiXCR on the 5' RACE reads and lists one entry per CDR3 protein. The sample shows 750,000 or so distinct CDR3 sequences, roughly 25% of them seen only once. The data were also submitted as part of a second study, on T cells of mothers and their children.

Source material: blood. The receptors derive from a boy younger than 18 in good health.

The V call is TRBV7-8, the J call TRBJ1-4, with a tentative D call TRBD1 (5 bases). V dropped 5 bases and J dropped 7 bases, with 14 bases sitting between them. The CDR3 contains 14 residues. The germline V gene encodes CDR1 SGHVS and CDR2 FQNEAQ. Here the CDR3 DNA reads TGTGCCAGCAGCAAAGACAGAGAAACTGAAAAACTGTTTTTT. Protein: CASSKDRETEKLFF.

J is TRBJ2-3 and V is TRBV7-9; 10 bases map to TRBD2. The CDR3 extends over 19 amino acids. Germline V gives CDR1 SEHNR, CDR2 FQNEAQ (reference sequence). The junction had 22 bases not matched to a gene; V was cut back by 7 bases and J by 6 bases. CDR3 sequence reads: CASTTPVAGGLGSTDTQYF. DNA for the CDR3: TGTGCCAGCACCACCCCGGTAGCGGGGGGTCTAGGATCTACCGATACGCAGTATTTT.

The table lists this clonotype with a few counts. This chain uses TRBV29-1 with TRBJ2-3; maybe TRBD2 (7 bases). Germline values: CDR1 SQVTM, CDR2 ANQGSEA. The CDR3 has 14 amino acids. With 6 bases removed from V and 4 bases from J, the gap between germline ends came to 17 bases. The CDR3 spells CSVSNGGQSDTQYF. The CDR3 nucleotides read TGCAGCGTCTCAAACGGGGGGCAGTCAGATACGCAGTATTTT.

The chain couples TRBV5-6 to TRBJ1-5; 9 bases agree with TRBD1. Germline-derived CDR1 and CDR2 are SGHDT and YYEEEE. After removal of 4 bases from V and 3 bases from J, the junction contained 8 bases not matched to a gene. This CDR3 is built from 16 residues. The CDR3 spells CASSPQTGGNNQPQHF. Written as DNA, the CDR3 is TGTGCCAGCAGCCCCCAGACAGGGGGGAACAATCAGCCCCAGCATTTT.

This clonotype was detected only a few times. The rearrangement links TRBV29-1 to TRBJ1-2, with 9 nucleotides matching TRBD1. With V trimmed by 6 bases and J by 4 bases, 6 bases remained unmatched. The CDR3 loop spans 13 amino acids. Germline CDR1 and CDR2: SQVTM and ANQGSEA. The CDR3, as DNA: TGCAGCGTCCCCGGGACAGGGAGCTATGGCTACACCTTC. It specifies CSVPGTGSYGYTF.

This clonotype has just a few counts. The rearrangement joins TRBV5-1 to TRBJ2-3; possible D gene TRBD1, 6 bases. The CDR3 extends over 16 amino acids. Trimming pared 0 bases from V and 4 bases from J, leaving 15 bases between. CDR1 and CDR2 (germline): SGHRS, YFSETQ. The CDR3 is CASSLGGGMTADTQYF. CDR3 sequence (DNA): TGCGCCAGCAGCTTGGGAGGGGGAATGACGGCAGATACGCAGTATTTT.

The V gene is TRBV7-3, the J gene TRBJ2-1; the D gene is possibly TRBD1 (5 bases). The CDR3 sequence is 15 residues long. The V gene's germline CDR1 is SGHTA and CDR2 FQGTGA. V was trimmed by 2 bases and J by 5 bases, leaving 13 bases between them. The CDR3 DNA follows: TGTGCCAGCAGCTTACTAGGTGGGGCCCACAATGAGCAGTTCTTC. The encoded protein is CASSLLGGAHNEQFF.

This clonotype was detected only a few times. The rearrangement links TRBV7-2 to TRBJ2-7; 10 bases are a match to TRBD2. This CDR3 has 14 amino acids. The V and J ends lost 5 bases and 7 bases, in that order; junction bases with no gene match: 8. Germline CDR1 SGHTA, CDR2 FQGNSA. The CDR3 protein is CASSHTSGDEEQYF. CDR3 in DNA: TGTGCCAGCAGCCACACTAGCGGGGATGAGGAGCAGTACTTC. The full variable domain, with the rest looked up from reference TRBV7-2 and TRBJ2-7, is GAGVSQSPSNKVTEKGKDVELRCDPISGHTALYWYRQSLGQGLEFLIYFQGNSAPDKSGLPSDRFSAERTGGSVSTLTIQRTQQEDSAVYLCASSHTSGDEEQYFGPGTRLTVT.

This clonotype was counted only a few times. The V call is TRBV19, the J call TRBJ2-3, with TRBD1 identical over 7 bases. Unmatched junction bases numbered 7, after V lost 7 bases and J lost 0 bases. CDR1 is LNHDA, CDR2 SQIVND, per germline (reference sequence). CDR3 length: 15 residues. The CDR3 loop reads CASTSDRVSTDTQYF. The CDR3 DNA is TGTGCCAGTACCTCAGACAGGGTGAGCACAGATACGCAGTATTTT.

This clonotype was recorded many times. The chain combines TRBV7-2 with TRBJ2-3; no clear D gene. Trimming shortened V by 5 bases and J by 6 bases, and 9 bases separated the two germline ends. Germline V gene data show CDR1 as SGHTA and CDR2 as FQGNSA. CDR3 length: 12 residues. As DNA, the CDR3 is TGTGCCAGCAGCATCTCCACGGATACGCAGTATTTT. This codes for CASSISTDTQYF.

The chain has TRBV5-6 and TRBJ2-7, with no clear D. V lost 1 base and J lost 3, with 11 bases in between. The germline CDR1 and CDR2 sequences are SGHDT and YYEEEE. This CDR3 contains 14 residues. The CDR3 loop reads CASSLLQRVYEQYF. The CDR3 DNA reads TGTGCCAGCAGCTTGTTACAGCGTGTCTACGAGCAGTACTTC. Supplemented by reference TRBV5-6 and TRBJ2-7, the full variable domain reads DAGVTQSPTHLIKTRGQQVTLRCSPKSGHDTVSWYQQALGQGPQFIFQYYEEEERQRGNFPDRFSGHQFPNYSSELNVNALLLGDSALYLCASSLLQRVYEQYFGPGTRLTVT.

The V call is TRBV3-1, the J call TRBJ2-1; a weak D match, TRBD2 (6 bases). Germline V gene lookup returns CDR1 LGHDT and CDR2 YNNKEL (reference sequence). The CDR3 length is 17 residues. Trimming stripped 6 bases from V and 1 base from J, with 19 bases between. The CDR3 nucleotides are TGTGCCAGCAGTGCTAGTGGGGGACTCGGGTCCTACAATGAGCAGTTCTTC. It specifies CASSASGGLGSYNEQFF.

The genes are TRBV10-3 and TRBJ2-3, with TRBD1 matching over 8 bases. Germline V CDR1 and CDR2: ENHRY, SYGVKD. This CDR3 has 17 residues. V shed 2 bases, J shed 5 bases, and the junction held 12 bases outside the gene matches. This chain's CDR3 is CAISELSLTGAGDTQYF. For the CDR3, the DNA is TGTGCCATCAGTGAGCTGTCCTTGACAGGGGCTGGAGATACGCAGTATTTT.

The CDR3 loop is CASSQDHRRTSGRGTGELFF. In DNA form, the CDR3 reads TGCGCCAGCAGCCAAGATCACCGGAGGACTAGCGGGAGGGGCACCGGGGAGCTGTTTTTT. The gene calls are TRBV4-1 and TRBJ2-2; 15 bases align to TRBD2. This CDR3 region has 20 residues. Germline V gene sequence: CDR1 MGHRA, CDR2 YSYEKL. Trimming cost V 0 bases and J 4 bases; bases outside gene matches: 9.

This chain joins TRBV6-5 and TRBJ1-4; D may be TRBD1 (5 bases). In germline, CDR1 is MNHEY, CDR2 SVGAGI. This CDR3 spans 15 amino acids. V lost 5 bases to trimming and J lost 0 bases, with 10 bases between them. This CDR3 reads CASSRKTATNEKLFF. In DNA, the CDR3 is TGTGCCAGCAGTCGTAAGACAGCAACTAATGAAAAACTGTTTTTT.